These 9 T cell receptor beta chains were all obtained from the same sample, sequenced in a study of cytomegalovirus exposure and HLA in healthy donors. PCR amplification relied on 60 Vbeta primers (plus 13 Jbeta primers). Profiling relied on immunoSEQ multiplex PCR, and the TCRdb table lists in-frame clones only, not all of them. The sample shows 99,000 or so clones, around 83% of them seen only once. The sample consisted of PBMCs. All receptors derive from a female donor in good health and CMV-seropositive.

The J gene is TRBJ2-1, the V gene TRBV5-1; weak D call: TRBD2 (5 bases). Germline-derived CDR1 and CDR2 are SGHRS and YFSETQ. V was pared by 10 bases and J by 3 bases, with 14 bases between. The CDR3 totals 13 residues. Here the CDR3 DNA reads TGCGCCTTTCCCGGGAACATCTACAATGAGCAGTTCTTC. As protein: CAFPGNIYNEQFF. The whole variable domain, filled in from reference TRBV5-1 and TRBJ2-1, reads KAGVTQTPRYLIKTRGQQVTLSCSPISGHRSVSWYQQTPGQGLQFLFEYFSETQRNKGNFPGRFSGRQFSNSRSEMNVSTLELGDSALYLCAFPGNIYNEQFFGPGTRLTVL.

The chain couples TRBV6-6 to TRBJ1-4, with no clear D. The V end was cut by 3 bases, the J end by 0 bases, with 5 bases between. CDR1 is MNHNY, CDR2 SVGAGI, per germline (reference sequence). CDR3 size: 14 residues. The CDR3 DNA sequence: TGTGCCAGCAGTTATCAGACAACTAATGAAAAACTGTTTTTT. It codes for CASSYQTTNEKLFF.

Comments on this clone: Germline and junction disagree at one end, which may indicate a read error. The rearrangement links TRBV29-1 to TRBJ1-5; D is unclear. CDR3 length: 14 residues. Germline V gene sequence: CDR1 SQVTM, CDR2 ANQGSEA. The chain's CDR3 is CSVVEVGGNQPRHF. CDR3 DNA: TGCAGCGTTGTGGAGGTAGGAGGCAATCAGCCCCGGCATTTT.

The V call is TRBV6-5, the J call TRBJ1-1; D unresolved. In germline, CDR1 is MNHEY, CDR2 SVGAGI. This CDR3 comprises 13 residues. The V end lost 6 bases, the J end lost 1 base, and 9 bases lay between the germline ends. As DNA, the CDR3 is TGTGCCAGCAGGCGACAAGAGAACACTGAAGCTTTCTTT. Amino acids: CASRRQENTEAFF.

The CDR3 bases are TGTGCCAGCAGCCAGACAGGGGGTCGACAAGAGACCCAGTACTTC. Translated, it gives CASSQTGGRQETQYF. The rearrangement links TRBV5-6 to TRBJ2-5; TRBD1 matches 9 bases. J lost 2 bases, V lost 4 bases, and 6 bases had no gene match. The germline V gene encodes CDR1 SGHDT and CDR2 YYEEEE. This CDR3 is 15 amino acids long.

This sequence joins TRBV5-1 and TRBJ1-1, with unresolved D. Germline loops: CDR1 SGHRS, CDR2 YFSETQ. The CDR3 is 15 amino acids. V was cut by 1 base and J by 1 base, with 11 bases left in between. The CDR3 here is CASSLRGSPNTEAFF. DNA of the CDR3: TGCGCCAGCAGCTTGAGAGGGAGCCCGAACACTGAAGCTTTCTTT. Combining the CDR3 with reference TRBV5-1 and TRBJ1-1 gives the whole variable domain KAGVTQTPRYLIKTRGQQVTLSCSPISGHRSVSWYQQTPGQGLQFLFEYFSETQRNKGNFPGRFSGRQFSNSRSEMNVSTLELGDSALYLCASSLRGSPNTEAFFGQGTRLTVV.

This chain joins TRBV10-3 and TRBJ2-2; D unclear. The germline V and J ends were trimmed by 5 bases and 2 bases, with 9 bases remaining between them. Germline CDR1 is ENHRY and CDR2 is SYGVKD. CDR3 length equals 14 residues. The CDR3 here is CAISPGVNTGELFF. CDR3 DNA: TGTGCCATCAGTCCAGGTGTCAACACCGGGGAGCTGTTTTTT.

The CDR3 is CATSDSRGNYGYTF. CDR3 nucleotides: TGTGCCACCAGCGACAGCAGGGGGAACTATGGCTACACCTTC. The chain employs TRBV15 and TRBJ1-2; 7 nucleotides agree with TRBD1. CDR3 length: 14 residues. Germline loops: CDR1 LNHNV, CDR2 YYDKDF (reference sequence). After removal of 5 bases from V and 2 bases from J, the junction contained 5 bases not matched to a gene.

This clone was counted only a few times. The chain recombines TRBV29-1 with TRBJ1-2, with D uncertain. The CDR3 contains 14 residues. The V gene's germline CDR1 is SQVTM and CDR2 ANQGSEA. V lost 3 bases and J lost 0, with 11 bases in between. CDR3 residues: CSVDSSQTNYGYTF. CDR3 in DNA: TGCAGCGTTGACTCATCCCAGACTAACTATGGCTACACCTTC.